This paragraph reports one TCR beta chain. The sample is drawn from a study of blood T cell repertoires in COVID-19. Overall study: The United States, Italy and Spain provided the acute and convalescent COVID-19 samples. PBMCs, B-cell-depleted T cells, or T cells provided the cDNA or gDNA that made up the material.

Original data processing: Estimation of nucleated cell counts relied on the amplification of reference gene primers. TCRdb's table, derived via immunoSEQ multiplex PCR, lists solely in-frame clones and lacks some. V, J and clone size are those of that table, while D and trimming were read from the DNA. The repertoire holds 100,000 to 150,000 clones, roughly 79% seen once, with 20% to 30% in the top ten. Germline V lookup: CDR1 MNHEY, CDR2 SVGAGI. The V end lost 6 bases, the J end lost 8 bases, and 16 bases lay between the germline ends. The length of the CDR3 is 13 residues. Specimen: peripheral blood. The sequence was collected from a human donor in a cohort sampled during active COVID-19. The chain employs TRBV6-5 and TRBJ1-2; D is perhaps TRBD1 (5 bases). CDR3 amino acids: CASRRGGSDGYTF. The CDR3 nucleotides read TGTGCCAGCAGACGTGGGGGGAGCGACGGCTACACCTTC.